The 14 T cell receptor beta chains below all came from one sample that was sequenced in a study of blood T cell repertoires in COVID-19. Only in-frame clones appear in the TCRdb table, and some are missing; sequencing was by immunoSEQ multiplex PCR. Here the sample spans roughly 500,000 clones, approximately 86% being singletons. The source material was PBMCs or T cells enriched from blood (not recorded which). These receptors were obtained from a woman aged 60-75 years who had recovered from COVID-19.

The chain couples TRBV18 to TRBJ1-4, with D perhaps matching TRBD1 (5 bases). Germline assignment: CDR1 KGHSH and CDR2 LQKENI. Trimming shortened V by 3 bases and J by 8 bases, and 10 bases separated the two germline ends. The CDR3 loop spans 13 amino acids. CDR3 residues: CASSPGREEKLFF. For the CDR3, the DNA is TGTGCCAGCTCACCGGGGCGCGAGGAAAAACTGTTTTTT.

This clone has more than one count but fewer than ten. The chain uses TRBV2 and TRBJ1-6; TRBD1 matches at 8 bases. The junction had 5 bases not matched to a gene; V was cut back by 4 bases and J by 9 bases. Germline CDR1 reads SNHLY; CDR2 reads FYNNEI. The CDR3 has 14 residues. CDR3 protein: CASSADRGGSPLHF. CDR3 nucleotides: TGTGCCAGCAGTGCTGACAGGGGCGGTTCACCCCTCCACTTT.

The rearrangement links TRBV6-2 or TRBV6-3 to TRBJ2-7, with TRBD1 matching over 11 bases. This CDR3 contains 14 residues. Trimming removed 6 bases from V and 3 bases from J; junction bases left unmatched: 4. Germline loops: CDR1 MNHEY, CDR2 SVGEGT. The CDR3 DNA follows: TGTGCCAGCAGCCGGGACAGGGGGGTCTACGAGCAGTACGTC. Translating it yields CASSRDRGVYEQYV.

The rearrangement links TRBV12-2 to TRBJ2-3; the table assigns TRBD2, which was not confirmed against the DNA. TRBV12-2 represents a pseudogene. The CDR3 consists of 16 residues. DNA for the CDR3: TGTGCAAGTCGCTTAGATTCTAGCGGGGGTACAGATACGCAGTATTTT. Translating gives CASRLDSSGGTDTQYF.

J is TRBJ2-2 and V is TRBV2; 12 nucleotides match TRBD2. The CDR3 extends over 16 amino acids. Germline trimming cut 5 bases from V and 0 bases from J; bases unmatched to any gene: 1. Germline assignment: CDR1 SNHLY and CDR2 FYNNEI. This CDR3 is CASSTSGGTNTGELFF. The CDR3 DNA reads TGTGCCAGCAGTACTAGCGGGGGGACGAACACCGGGGAGCTGTTTTTT.

This chain connects TRBV12-3 or TRBV12-4 to TRBJ2-1, with D possibly being TRBD2 (6 bases). Trimming pared 2 bases from V and 9 bases from J, leaving 8 bases between. The CDR3 has 12 residues. The DNA of the CDR3 is TGTGCCAGCAGTTTACGGGGAGGTGAGCAGTTCTTC. Amino acids: CASSLRGGEQFF.

This chain connects TRBV5-1 to TRBJ1-2; the match to TRBD1 covers 7 bases. V lost 1 base to trimming and J lost 3 bases; unmatched junction nucleotides: 6. The CDR3 consists of 15 residues. Per germline, CDR1 SGHRS and CDR2 YFSETQ. CDR3 sequence reads: CASSLRQGSDYGYTF. DNA of the CDR3: TGCGCCAGCAGCTTGAGACAGGGAAGTGACTATGGCTACACCTTC. The full variable domain, in which reference TRBV5-1 and TRBJ1-2 provide the parts outside the CDR3, is KAGVTQTPRYLIKTRGQQVTLSCSPISGHRSVSWYQQTPGQGLQFLFEYFSETQRNKGNFPGRFSGRQFSNSRSEMNVSTLELGDSALYLCASSLRQGSDYGYTFGSGTRLTVV.

J is TRBJ2-7 and V is TRBV13; 7 bases line up with TRBD1. There are 13 residues in the CDR3. Germline CDR1 reads PRHDT; CDR2 reads FYEKMQ (reference sequence). The V segment lost 5 bases and the J segment 4 bases; nucleotides outside the gene matches: 5. CDR3: CASSPRGTYEQYV. In DNA, the CDR3 is TGTGCCAGCAGCCCCAGGGGGACGTACGAGCAGTACGTC.

The chain couples TRBV6-5 to TRBJ2-7; 8 bases agree with TRBD1. CDR3 length: 14 amino acids. V was clipped by 8 bases and J by 4 bases; unmatched bases: 10. Germline V gene data show CDR1 as MNHEY and CDR2 as SVGAGI. For the CDR3, the DNA is TGTGCCAGCGGCTCCCGGGACAGGTATTACGAGCAGTACGTC. Translated, it gives CASGSRDRYYEQYV.

The chain joins TRBV4-1 to TRBJ1-4, with D tentatively TRBD1 (5 bases). V was cut by 0 bases and J by 8 bases, with 13 bases left in between. The CDR3 spans 15 residues. Looked up from germline, CDR1 is MGHRA and CDR2 is YSYEKL. CDR3 region: CASSQESGQGEKLFF. CDR3 coding DNA: TGCGCCAGCAGCCAAGAGTCAGGGCAAGGGGAAAAACTGTTTTTT.

The chain employs TRBV3-1 (or the pseudogene TRBV3-2) and TRBJ1-2; the match to TRBD1 covers 7 bases. The V and J ends lost 1 base and 4 bases, in that order; junction bases with no gene match: 3. Germline CDR1 is LGHDT and CDR2 is YNNKEL (reference sequence). This CDR3 is built from 14 residues. The DNA of the CDR3 is TGTGCCAGCAGCCAAGTTGAGGGGGCCTATGGCTACACCTTC. Encoded protein: CASSQVEGAYGYTF.

J is TRBJ1-1 and V is TRBV27; TRBD1 matches 7 bases. The V gene's germline CDR1 is MNHEY and CDR2 SMNVEV (reference sequence). The V gene end was trimmed by 8 bases and the J gene end by 0 bases; junction bases not matched to a gene: 9. This CDR3 region has 15 residues. The CDR3 DNA reads as TGTGCCAGCGGTACAGGGGTGAACATGAACACTGAAGCTTTCTTT. Its translation is CASGTGVNMNTEAFF.

Concerning this clone: The junction differs from germline at one of its ends, possibly a read error. The rearrangement joins TRBV11-2 to TRBJ1-5; 8 bases fit TRBD1. The CDR3 extends over 13 amino acids. Germline V gene sequence: CDR1 SGHAT, CDR2 FQNNGV. This CDR3 is CASSLEYRGALAF. CDR3 coding DNA: TGTGCCAGCAGCTTAGAATACAGGGGGGCTTTGGCTTTT.

The chain joins TRBV2 to TRBJ2-3; TRBD1 matches 12 bases. J was trimmed by 1 base and V by 7 bases; bases with no gene match: 6. Germline CDR1 SNHLY, CDR2 FYNNEI. This CDR3 region has 16 residues. The CDR3 DNA sequence: TGTGCCAGCATGGCCGGGACAGGGGGCGGCACAGATACGCAGTATTTT. Its protein is CASMAGTGGGTDTQYF.